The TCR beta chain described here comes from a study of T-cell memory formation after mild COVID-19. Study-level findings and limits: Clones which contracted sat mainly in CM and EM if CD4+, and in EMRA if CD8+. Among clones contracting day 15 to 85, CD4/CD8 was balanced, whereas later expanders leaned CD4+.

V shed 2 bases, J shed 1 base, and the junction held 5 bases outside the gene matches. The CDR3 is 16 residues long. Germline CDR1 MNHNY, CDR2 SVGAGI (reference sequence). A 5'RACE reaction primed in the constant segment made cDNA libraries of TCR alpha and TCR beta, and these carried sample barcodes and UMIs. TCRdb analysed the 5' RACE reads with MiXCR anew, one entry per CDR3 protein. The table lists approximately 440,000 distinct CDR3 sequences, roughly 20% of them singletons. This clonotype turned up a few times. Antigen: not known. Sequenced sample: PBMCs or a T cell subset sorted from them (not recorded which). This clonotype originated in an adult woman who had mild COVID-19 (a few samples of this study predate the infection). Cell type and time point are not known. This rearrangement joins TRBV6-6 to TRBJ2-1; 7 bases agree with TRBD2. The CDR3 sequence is CASSYPSGVSYNEQFF. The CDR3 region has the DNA TGTGCCAGCAGTTACCCCAGCGGGGTATCCTACAATGAGCAGTTCTTC.